This T cell receptor (beta chain) comes out of a study of T cell repertoires in cytomegalovirus infection. Study-wide results and caveats: Cumulative public TCR beta family frequency identified carriers of CMV plus the relevant HLA. HLA-C-restricted CMV-specific TCR beta clonotypes were dominant in the ex vivo response.

TCRdb called the reads again in MiXCR, with one record for every CDR3 protein. This table has 290,000 or so distinct CDR3 sequences, roughly 26% appearing once. This clonotype has a count of ten or more. Its antigen is still unknown. Germline trimming cut 2 bases from V and 1 base from J; bases unmatched to any gene: 3. CDR3 size: 15 residues. The chain links TRBV12-3 or TRBV12-4 to TRBJ1-1, with 8 bases lining up with TRBD1. This TCR was sampled from a human donor in good health (CMV status not recorded). Some clones in this sample may be carry-over from other donors' samples. Sequenced: PBMCs. In DNA form, the CDR3 reads TGTGCCAGCAGTTTAACCGACAGGGGGAACACTGAAGCTTTCTTT. Translation gives CASSLTDRGNTEAFF.